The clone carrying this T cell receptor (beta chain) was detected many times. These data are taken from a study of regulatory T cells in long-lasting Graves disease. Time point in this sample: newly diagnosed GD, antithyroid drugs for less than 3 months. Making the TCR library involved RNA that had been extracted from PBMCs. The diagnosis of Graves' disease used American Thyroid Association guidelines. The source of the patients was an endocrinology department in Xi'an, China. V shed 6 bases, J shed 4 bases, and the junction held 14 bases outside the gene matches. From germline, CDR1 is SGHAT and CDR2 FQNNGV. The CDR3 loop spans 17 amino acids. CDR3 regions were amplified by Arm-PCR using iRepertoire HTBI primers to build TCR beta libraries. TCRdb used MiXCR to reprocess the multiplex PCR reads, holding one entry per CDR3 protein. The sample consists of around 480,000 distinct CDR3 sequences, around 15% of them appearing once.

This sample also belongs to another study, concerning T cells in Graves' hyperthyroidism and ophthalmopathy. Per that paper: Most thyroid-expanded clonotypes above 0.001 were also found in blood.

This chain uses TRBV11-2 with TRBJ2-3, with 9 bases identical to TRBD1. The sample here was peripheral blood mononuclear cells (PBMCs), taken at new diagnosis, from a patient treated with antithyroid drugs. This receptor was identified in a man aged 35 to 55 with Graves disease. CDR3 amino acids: CASSLRIRDRVADTQYF. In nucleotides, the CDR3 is TGTGCCAGCAGTCTAAGAATCCGGGACAGGGTTGCAGATACGCAGTATTTT.